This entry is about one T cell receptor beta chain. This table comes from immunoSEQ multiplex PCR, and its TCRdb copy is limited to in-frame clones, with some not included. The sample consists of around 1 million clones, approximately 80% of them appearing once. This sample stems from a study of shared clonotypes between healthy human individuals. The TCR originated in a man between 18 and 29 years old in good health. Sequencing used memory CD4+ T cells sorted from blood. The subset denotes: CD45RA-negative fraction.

CDR3 in DNA: TGTGCCAGCAGTTCTTTCGGGGGGTTATATGGCTACACCTTC. The encoded protein is CASSSFGGLYGYTF. This chain connects TRBV28 to TRBJ1-2; D might be TRBD1 (5 bases). The CDR3 is 14 residues long. V was cut by 4 bases and J by 5 bases, with 14 bases left in between. Germline assignment: CDR1 MDHEN and CDR2 SYDVKM.